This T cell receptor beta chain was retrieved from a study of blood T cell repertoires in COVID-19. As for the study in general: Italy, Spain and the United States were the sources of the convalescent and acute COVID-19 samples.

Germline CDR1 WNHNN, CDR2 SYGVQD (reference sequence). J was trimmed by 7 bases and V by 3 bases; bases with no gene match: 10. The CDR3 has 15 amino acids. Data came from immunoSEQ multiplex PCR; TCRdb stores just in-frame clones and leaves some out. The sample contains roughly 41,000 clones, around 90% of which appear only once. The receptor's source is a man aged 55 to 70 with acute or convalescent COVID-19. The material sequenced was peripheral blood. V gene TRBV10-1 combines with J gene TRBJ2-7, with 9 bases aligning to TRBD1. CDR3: CASSDQIGQGSEQYF. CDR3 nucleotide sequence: TGCGCCAGCAGTGACCAAATTGGACAGGGGAGTGAGCAGTACTTC.